This T cell receptor (beta chain) was documented in a study of blood T cell repertoires in COVID-19. Germline CDR1 LGHDT, CDR2 YNNKEL (reference sequence). The CDR3 consists of 13 residues. J lost 6 bases, V lost 8 bases, and 4 bases had no gene match. The repertoire was sequenced with immunoSEQ multiplex PCR; TCRdb's copy has only in-frame clones and lacks some. Of approximately 76,000 clones listed, about nine tenths were seen once; the top ten hold 13%. This clonotype was sampled from a woman aged 55-70 years with acute or convalescent COVID-19. This chain joins TRBV3-1 (or the pseudogene TRBV3-2) and TRBJ1-2; 12 bases match TRBD1. Input material: peripheral blood. The CDR3 bases are TGTGCCAGCCGGGACAGGGGGCTACATGGCTACACCTTC. Translated: CASRDRGLHGYTF.